The clone carrying this T cell receptor (beta chain) was found many times. Antigen: not known. The library protocol tagged individual cDNA molecules with unique molecular identifiers. Via MiXCR, TCRdb re-called the 5' RACE reads, giving one row per CDR3 protein. The sample has more than 55,000 distinct CDR3 sequences, 3.5% to 6% seen once. Germline loops: CDR1 GTSNPN, CDR2 SVGIG (reference sequence). The CDR3 length is 14 residues. Trimming removed 2 bases from V and 1 base from J; junction bases left unmatched: 3. The record originates from a study of early T cells in non-severe SARS-CoV-2 infection. Study summary: Sequencing was performed on bulk RNA from unsorted whole blood, leaving chains unpaired.

General study points: The study's VDJdb matching favored anti-spike CD8 responses and missed private and CD4 specificities.

The material sequenced was whole blood, taken at baseline. The sequence derives from an adult who was a healthcare worker with PCR-confirmed SARS-CoV-2 infection or an uninfected control (not recorded which). The donor label of this sample is uncertain. The chain joins TRBV30 to TRBJ2-7, with 9 bases lining up with TRBD1. The CDR3: CAWSPDRGSYEQYF. In nucleotides, the CDR3 is TGTGCCTGGAGTCCGGACAGGGGATCCTACGAGCAGTACTTC.